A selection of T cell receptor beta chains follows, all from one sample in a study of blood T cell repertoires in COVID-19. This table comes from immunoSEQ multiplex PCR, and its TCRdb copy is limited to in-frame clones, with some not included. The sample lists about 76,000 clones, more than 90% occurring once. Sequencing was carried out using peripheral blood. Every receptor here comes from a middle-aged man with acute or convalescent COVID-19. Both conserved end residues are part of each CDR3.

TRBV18	CASSPLLGGNSREQYF
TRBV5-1	CASSSQGAGPRGYTF
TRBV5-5	CASSWDRGLADTQYF
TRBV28	CASSPWGQGSSGNTEAFF
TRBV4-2	CASSVAASGGAGAQETQYF
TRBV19	CASSRGQGLSGYTF
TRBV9	CASSVVGATMVEQFF
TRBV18	CASSLSENQPQHF
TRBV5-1	CASSETYNEQFF
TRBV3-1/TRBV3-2	CASSQGGQGANSPLHF
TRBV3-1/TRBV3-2	CASSPKSPVTRRGETQYF
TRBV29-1	CSVADNEQFF
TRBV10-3	CAIKSVLYNEQFF
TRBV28	CASSSPGQGAGQPQHF
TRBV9	CASSVEASGGGNEQFF
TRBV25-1	CASSEGGFSVGTQYF
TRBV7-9	CASSPRGDYEQYF
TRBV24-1	CATTARDRHTGELFF
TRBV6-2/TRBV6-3	CASSYPQGAGMLLHLPQHF
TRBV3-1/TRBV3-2	CASSQVGTGGVLDYGYTF
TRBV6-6	CASRKTGSNTEAFF